This entry is about one TCR beta chain. As yet, its antigen is unknown. The sample originates from a study of cytomegalovirus exposure and HLA in healthy donors. On the study more broadly: Among over 300 genotyped donors, approximately 80% fell in the Caucasian-associated ancestry cluster.

V lost 3 bases to trimming and J lost 5 bases; unmatched junction nucleotides: 12. The CDR3 sequence is 16 residues long. Germline assignment: CDR1 SEHNR and CDR2 FQNEAQ (reference sequence). Regarding donors, all were healthy bone marrow donors. Study results and limitations: In a later analysis, several top co-occurrence clusters appeared linked to parvovirus B19, influenza, CMV and Epstein-Barr virus.

PCR involved 60 Vbeta and 13 Jbeta primers. Assay: immunoSEQ multiplex PCR; the TCRdb copy retains only in-frame clones and omits some. The sample yields 35,000 to 55,000 clones, roughly 80% seen once. The V gene is TRBV7-9, the J gene TRBJ2-5, with 7 bases that match TRBD2. This TCR derives from a young man in good health and CMV-seronegative. Sequenced material: PBMCs. Here the CDR3 reads CASSFPGTTFVETQYF. CDR3 nucleotides: TGTGCCAGCAGCTTTCCCGGGACTACGTTTGTGGAGACCCAGTACTTC.